The rows below give T cell receptor beta chains drawn from one sample of a study of OX40 agonist ivuxolimab in advanced cancers. Assay: immunoSEQ multiplex PCR; the TCRdb copy retains only in-frame clones and omits some. The table shows about 79,000 clones, with 81% occurring only once. The sequencing here drew on CD4+ or CD8+ T cells sorted from blood, taken in a trial of the OX40 agonist ivuxolimab. The receptors were sampled from an adult with an advanced solid tumor such as melanoma, head and neck, liver or kidney cancer. Each CDR3 is given with its conserved first and last residue. The D gene is left open where the match is weak. Rows may omit the clone size; those that give it use once, few, many or a size class.

clone_size cdr3_length j_call v_call d_call cdr3_nt cdr3_aa
few 15 TRBJ1-1 TRBV6-5 TRBD1 TGTGCCAGCAGTTACCAGCCTACAGGGGACACTGAAGCTTTCTTT CASSYQPTGDTEAFF
- 17 TRBJ1-3 TRBV19 TRBD1 TGTGCCAGTAGTATTCTCCCGGGACAGGGCGCTGGAAACACCATATATTTT CASSILPGQGAGNTIYF
- 16 TRBJ2-7 TRBV19 TRBD1 TGTGCCAGTAGTATAGATATCGACAGGGGAGCCTACGAGCAGTACTTC CASSIDIDRGAYEQYF
- 15 TRBJ1-2 TRBV6-6 - TGTGCCAGCAGTTTTACCTCGGGACCTAACTATGGCTACACCTTC CASSFTSGPNYGYTF
- 15 TRBJ2-2 TRBV5-1 TRBD2 TGCGCCAGCACCCCGACTAGCGGGGGGGCCGCGGAGCTGTTTTTT CASTPTSGGAAELFF
- 14 TRBJ2-7 TRBV5-4 - TGTGCCAGCAGCTTGGCGGGCGGGATCTACGAGCAGTACTTC CASSLAGGIYEQYF
once 13 TRBJ1-1 TRBV30 - TGTGCCTGGAGTCCGGACATGGACACTGAAGCTTTCTTT CAWSPDMDTEAFF
- 18 TRBJ2-2 TRBV4-1 - TGCGCCAGCAGCCTTCGCTTCGGCCCCGGGCTAGGCACCGGGGAGCTGTTTTTT CASSLRFGPGLGTGELFF
- 13 TRBJ1-3 TRBV6-1 TRBD1 TGTGCCAGCATTTGGGACAGGGGAAACACCATATATTTT CASIWDRGNTIYF
- 13 TRBJ1-2 TRBV19 - TGTGCCAGTAGCGTTCGGGAAAGGGGCGGCTACACCTTC CASSVRERGGYTF
- 14 TRBJ2-7 TRBV27 TRBD1 TGTGCCAGCAGTCCCTCGGGACAGGGCTACGAGCAGTACTTC CASSPSGQGYEQYF
- 15 TRBJ2-7 TRBV2 TRBD1 TGTGCCAGCAGTCGAAGTGAGGGGGCTTCCTACGAGCAGTACTTC CASSRSEGASYEQYF
- 15 TRBJ1-5 TRBV19 - TGTGCCAGTAGTTATTCGGGGAATCGCAATCAGCCCCAGCATTTT CASSYSGNRNQPQHF